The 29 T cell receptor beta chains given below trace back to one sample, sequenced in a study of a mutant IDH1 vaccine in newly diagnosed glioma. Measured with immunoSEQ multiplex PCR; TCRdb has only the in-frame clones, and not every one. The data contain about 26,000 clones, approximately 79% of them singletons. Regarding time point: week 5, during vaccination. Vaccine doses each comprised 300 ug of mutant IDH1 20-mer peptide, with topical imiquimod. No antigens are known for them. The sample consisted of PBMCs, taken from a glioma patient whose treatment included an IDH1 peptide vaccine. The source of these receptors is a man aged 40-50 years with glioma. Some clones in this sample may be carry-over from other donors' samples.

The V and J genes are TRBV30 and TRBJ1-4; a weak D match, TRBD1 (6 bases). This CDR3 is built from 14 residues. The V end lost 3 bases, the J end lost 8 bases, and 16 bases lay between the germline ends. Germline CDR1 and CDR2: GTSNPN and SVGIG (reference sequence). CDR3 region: CAWSDTGREEKLFF. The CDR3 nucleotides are TGTGCCTGGAGCGACACAGGGAGAGAAGAAAAACTGTTTTTT.

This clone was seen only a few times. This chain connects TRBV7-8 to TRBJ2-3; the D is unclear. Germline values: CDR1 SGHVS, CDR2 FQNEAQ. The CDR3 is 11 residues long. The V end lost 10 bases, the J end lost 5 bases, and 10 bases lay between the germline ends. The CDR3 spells CATRIEDTQYF. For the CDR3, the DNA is TGTGCCACCAGGATAGAAGATACGCAGTATTTT.

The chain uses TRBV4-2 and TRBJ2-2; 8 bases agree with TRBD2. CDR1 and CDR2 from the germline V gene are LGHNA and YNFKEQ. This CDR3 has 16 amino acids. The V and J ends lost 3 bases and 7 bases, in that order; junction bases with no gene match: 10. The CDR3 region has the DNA TGTGCCAGCAGCCACCACCGGGGGGGGCGGGACGGGGAGCTGTTTTTT. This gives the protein CASSHHRGGRDGELFF.

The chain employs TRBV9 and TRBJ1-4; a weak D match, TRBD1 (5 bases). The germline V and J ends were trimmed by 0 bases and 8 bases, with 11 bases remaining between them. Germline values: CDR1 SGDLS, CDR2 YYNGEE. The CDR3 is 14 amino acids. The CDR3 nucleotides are TGTGCCAGCAGCGTAGAAGCAGGGAAAGAAAAACTGTTTTTT. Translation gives CASSVEAGKEKLFF.

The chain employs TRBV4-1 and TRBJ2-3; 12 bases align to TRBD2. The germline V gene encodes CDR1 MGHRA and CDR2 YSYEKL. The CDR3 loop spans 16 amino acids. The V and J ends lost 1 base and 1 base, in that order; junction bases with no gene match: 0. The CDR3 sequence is CASSQGTSGGTDTQYF. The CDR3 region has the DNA TGCGCCAGCAGCCAAGGGACTAGCGGGGGCACAGATACGCAGTATTTT.

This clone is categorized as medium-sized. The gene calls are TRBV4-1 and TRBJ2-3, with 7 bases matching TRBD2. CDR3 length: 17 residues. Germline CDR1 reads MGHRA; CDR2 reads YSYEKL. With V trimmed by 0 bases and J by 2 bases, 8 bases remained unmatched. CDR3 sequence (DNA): TGCGCCAGCAGCCAAGAAATTTGGGGGGGAGTCACAGATACGCAGTATTTT. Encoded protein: CASSQEIWGGVTDTQYF.

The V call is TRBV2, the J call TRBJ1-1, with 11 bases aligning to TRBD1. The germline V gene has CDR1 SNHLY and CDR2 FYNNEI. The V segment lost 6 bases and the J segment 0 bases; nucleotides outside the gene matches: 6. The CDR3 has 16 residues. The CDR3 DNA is TGTGCCAGCAGACGGGGACAGGGGGGAATGAACACTGAAGCTTTCTTT. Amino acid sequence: CASRRGQGGMNTEAFF.

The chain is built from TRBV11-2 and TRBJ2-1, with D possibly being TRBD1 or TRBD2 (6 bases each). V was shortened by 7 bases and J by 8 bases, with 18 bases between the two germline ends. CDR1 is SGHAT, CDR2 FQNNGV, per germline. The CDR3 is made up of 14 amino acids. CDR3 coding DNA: TGTGCCAGCACCGTCGCGGGGAACAGGGATGAGCAGTTCTTC. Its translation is CASTVAGNRDEQFF.

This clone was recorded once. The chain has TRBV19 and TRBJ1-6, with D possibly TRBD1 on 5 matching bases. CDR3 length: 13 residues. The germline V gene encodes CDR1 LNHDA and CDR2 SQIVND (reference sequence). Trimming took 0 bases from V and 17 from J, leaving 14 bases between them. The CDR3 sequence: CASSIEGPSPIHF. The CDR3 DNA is TGTGCCAGTAGTATAGAGGGGCCCTCCCCAATCCACTTT.

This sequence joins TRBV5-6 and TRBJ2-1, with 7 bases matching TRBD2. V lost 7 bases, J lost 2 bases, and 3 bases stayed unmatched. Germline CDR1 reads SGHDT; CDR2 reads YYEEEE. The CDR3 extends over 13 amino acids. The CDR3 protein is CASLGGPYNEQFF. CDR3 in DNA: TGTGCCAGCTTGGGAGGGCCCTACAATGAGCAGTTCTTC.

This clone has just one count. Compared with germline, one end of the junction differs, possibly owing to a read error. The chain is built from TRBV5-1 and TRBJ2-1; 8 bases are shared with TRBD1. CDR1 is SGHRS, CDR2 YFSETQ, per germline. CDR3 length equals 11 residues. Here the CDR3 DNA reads TGCGCCAGCAGCTCCGGACAGGGTAGGCTCTTC. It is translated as CASSSGQGRLF.

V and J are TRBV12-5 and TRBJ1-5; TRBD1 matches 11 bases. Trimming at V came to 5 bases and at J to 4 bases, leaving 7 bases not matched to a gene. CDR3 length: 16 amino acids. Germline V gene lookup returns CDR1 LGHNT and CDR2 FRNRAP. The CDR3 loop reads CASGPKDRGRNQPQHF. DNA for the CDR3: TGTGCTAGTGGTCCCAAGGACAGGGGGCGGAATCAGCCCCAGCATTTT.

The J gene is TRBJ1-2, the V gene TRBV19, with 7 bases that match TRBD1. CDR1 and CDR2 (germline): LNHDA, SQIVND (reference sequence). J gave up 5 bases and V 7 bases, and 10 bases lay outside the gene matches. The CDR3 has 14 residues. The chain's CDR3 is CASNPEGAEYGYTF. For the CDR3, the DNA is TGTGCCAGTAACCCTGAGGGGGCCGAATATGGCTACACCTTC. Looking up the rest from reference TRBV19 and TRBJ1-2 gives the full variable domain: DGGITQSPKYLFRKEGQNVTLSCEQNLNHDAMYWYRQDPGQGLRLIYYSQIVNDFQKGDIAEGYSVSREKKESFPLTVTSAQKNPTAFYLCASNPEGAEYGYTFGSGTRLTVV.

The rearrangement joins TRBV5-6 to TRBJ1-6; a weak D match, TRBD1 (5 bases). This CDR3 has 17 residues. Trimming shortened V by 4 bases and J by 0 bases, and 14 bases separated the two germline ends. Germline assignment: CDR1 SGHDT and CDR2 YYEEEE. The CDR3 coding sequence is TGTGCCAGCAGCCGGGGTCGGGGGAGCTCCTATAATTCACCCCTCCACTTT. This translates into CASSRGRGSSYNSPLHF.

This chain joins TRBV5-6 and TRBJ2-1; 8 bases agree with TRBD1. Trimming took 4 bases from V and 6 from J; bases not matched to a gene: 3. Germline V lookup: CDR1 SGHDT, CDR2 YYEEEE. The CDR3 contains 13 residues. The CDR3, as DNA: TGTGCCAGCAGCCTTGGGACAGGCAATGAGCAGTTCTTC. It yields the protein CASSLGTGNEQFF.

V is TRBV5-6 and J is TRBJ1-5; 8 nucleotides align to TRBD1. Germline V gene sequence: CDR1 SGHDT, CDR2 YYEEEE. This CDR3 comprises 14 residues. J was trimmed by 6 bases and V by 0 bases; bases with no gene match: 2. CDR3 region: CASSLGTGGQPQHF. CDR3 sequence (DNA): TGTGCCAGCAGCTTGGGAACAGGGGGTCAGCCCCAGCATTTT.

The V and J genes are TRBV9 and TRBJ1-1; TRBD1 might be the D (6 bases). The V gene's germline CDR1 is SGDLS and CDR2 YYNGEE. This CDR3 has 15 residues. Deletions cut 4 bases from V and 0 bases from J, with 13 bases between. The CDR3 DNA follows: TGTGCCAGCAGCACCGAACAGGGAATGAACACTGAAGCTTTCTTT. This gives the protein CASSTEQGMNTEAFF.

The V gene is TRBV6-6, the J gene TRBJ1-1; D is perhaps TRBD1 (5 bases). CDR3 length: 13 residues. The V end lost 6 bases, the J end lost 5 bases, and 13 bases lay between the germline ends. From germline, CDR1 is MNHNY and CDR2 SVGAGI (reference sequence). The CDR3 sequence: CASSPSGGTEAFF. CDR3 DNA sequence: TGTGCCAGCAGCCCGTCTGGGGGGACTGAAGCTTTCTTT.

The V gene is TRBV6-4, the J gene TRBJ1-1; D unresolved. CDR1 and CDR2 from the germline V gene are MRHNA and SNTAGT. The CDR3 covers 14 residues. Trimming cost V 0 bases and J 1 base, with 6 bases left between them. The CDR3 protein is CASSDSDKNTEAFF. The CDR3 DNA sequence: TGTGCCAGCAGTGACTCGGATAAGAACACTGAAGCTTTCTTT.

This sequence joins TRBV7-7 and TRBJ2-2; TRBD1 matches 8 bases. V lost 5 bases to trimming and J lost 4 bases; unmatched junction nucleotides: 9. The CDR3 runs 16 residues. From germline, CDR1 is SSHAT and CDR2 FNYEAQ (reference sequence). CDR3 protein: CASSPQGAGGTGELFF. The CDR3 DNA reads TGTGCCAGCAGCCCCCAGGGGGCCGGCGGCACCGGGGAGCTGTTTTTT.

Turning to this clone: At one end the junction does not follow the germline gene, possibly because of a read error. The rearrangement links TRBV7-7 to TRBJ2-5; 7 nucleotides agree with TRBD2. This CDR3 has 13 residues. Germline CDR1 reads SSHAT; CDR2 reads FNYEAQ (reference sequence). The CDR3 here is CASSPGGGETQYF. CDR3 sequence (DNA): TGTGCTAGCAGTCCGGGGGGTGGGGAGACCCAGTACTTC.

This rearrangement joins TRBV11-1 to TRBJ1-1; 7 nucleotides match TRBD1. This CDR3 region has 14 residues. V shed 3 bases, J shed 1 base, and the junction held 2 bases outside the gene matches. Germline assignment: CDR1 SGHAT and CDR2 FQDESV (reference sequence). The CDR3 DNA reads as TGTGCCAGCAGCTTCACAGGGGCGAACACTGAAGCTTTCTTT. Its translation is CASSFTGANTEAFF.

The CDR3 protein is CAWSERTGYEQYF. CDR3 DNA sequence: TGTGCCTGGTCTGAGCGGACGGGCTACGAGCAGTACTTC. The chain couples TRBV30 to TRBJ2-7; a possible D gene is TRBD2 (5 bases). V was cut by 5 bases and J by 3 bases, with 14 bases left in between. The CDR3 totals 13 residues. Germline V gene lookup returns CDR1 GTSNPN and CDR2 SVGIG (reference sequence).

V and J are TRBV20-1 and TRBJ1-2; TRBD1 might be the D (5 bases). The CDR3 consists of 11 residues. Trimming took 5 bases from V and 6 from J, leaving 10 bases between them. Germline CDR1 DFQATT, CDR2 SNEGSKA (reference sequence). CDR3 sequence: CSAFEGHGYTF. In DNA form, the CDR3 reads TGCAGTGCTTTTGAGGGGCATGGCTACACCTTC.

The chain's CDR3 is CASSIGRVISGYTF. The CDR3 DNA sequence: TGTGCCAGTAGTATTGGCAGGGTGATCTCTGGCTACACCTTC. The chain uses TRBV19 and TRBJ1-2, with D maybe TRBD1 (5 bases). With 3 bases removed from V and 7 bases from J, the gap between germline ends came to 15 bases. The CDR3 extends over 14 amino acids. CDR1 LNHDA and CDR2 SQIVND come from the germline V gene (reference sequence).

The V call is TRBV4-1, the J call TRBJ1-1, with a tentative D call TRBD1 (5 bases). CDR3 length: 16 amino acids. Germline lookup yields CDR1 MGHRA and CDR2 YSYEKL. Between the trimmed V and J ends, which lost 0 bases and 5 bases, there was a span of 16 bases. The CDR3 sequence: CASSQDLGRADTEAFF. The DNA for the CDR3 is TGCGCCAGCAGCCAAGATTTGGGCAGGGCTGATACTGAAGCTTTCTTT.

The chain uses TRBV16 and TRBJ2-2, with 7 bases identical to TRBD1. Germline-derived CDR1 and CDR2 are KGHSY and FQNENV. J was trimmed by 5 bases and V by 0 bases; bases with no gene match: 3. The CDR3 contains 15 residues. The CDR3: CASSQSGGRTGELFF. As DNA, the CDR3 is TGTGCCAGCAGCCAATCAGGGGGCCGAACCGGGGAGCTGTTTTTT.

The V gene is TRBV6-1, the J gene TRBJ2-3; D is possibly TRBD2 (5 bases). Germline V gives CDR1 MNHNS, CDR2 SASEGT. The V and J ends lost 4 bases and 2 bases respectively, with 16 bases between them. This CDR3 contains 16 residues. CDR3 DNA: TGTGCCAGCAGTGCCGGCGAGGGCAGCAACACAGATACGCAGTATTTT. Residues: CASSAGEGSNTDTQYF.

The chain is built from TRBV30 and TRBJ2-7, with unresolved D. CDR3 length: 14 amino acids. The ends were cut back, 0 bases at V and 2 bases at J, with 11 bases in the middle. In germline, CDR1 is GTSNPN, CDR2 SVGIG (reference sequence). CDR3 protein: CAWSVGVGAYEQYF. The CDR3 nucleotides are TGTGCCTGGAGTGTCGGCGTAGGCGCCTACGAGCAGTACTTC.